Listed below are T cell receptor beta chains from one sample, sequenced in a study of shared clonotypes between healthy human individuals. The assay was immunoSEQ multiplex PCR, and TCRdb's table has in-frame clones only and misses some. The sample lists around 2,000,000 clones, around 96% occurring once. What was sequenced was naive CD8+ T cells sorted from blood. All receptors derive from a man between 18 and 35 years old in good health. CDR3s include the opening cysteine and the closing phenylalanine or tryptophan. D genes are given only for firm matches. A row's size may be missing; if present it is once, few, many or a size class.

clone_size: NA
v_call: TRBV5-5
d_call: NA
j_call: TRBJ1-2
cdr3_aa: CASSELPGTVNYGYTF
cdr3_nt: TGTGCCAGCAGCGAACTCCCGGGGACGGTGAACTATGGCTACACCTTC

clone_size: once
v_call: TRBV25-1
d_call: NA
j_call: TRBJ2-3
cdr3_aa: CASSHSTDTQYF
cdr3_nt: TGTGCCAGCAGCCACAGCACAGATACGCAGTATTTT

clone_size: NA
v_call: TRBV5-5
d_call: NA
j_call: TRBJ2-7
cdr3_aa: CASSFQGWEQYF
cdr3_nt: TGTGCCAGCAGCTTTCAGGGGTGGGAGCAGTACTTC

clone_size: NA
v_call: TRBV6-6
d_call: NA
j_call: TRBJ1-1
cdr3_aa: CASSYSPQKAFF
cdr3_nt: TGTGCCAGCAGTTACTCCCCACAGAAAGCTTTCTTT

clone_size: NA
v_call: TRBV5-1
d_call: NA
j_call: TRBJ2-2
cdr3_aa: CASSFSGRDTGELFF
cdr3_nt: TGCGCCAGCAGCTTCTCGGGTAGGGACACCGGGGAGCTGTTTTTT

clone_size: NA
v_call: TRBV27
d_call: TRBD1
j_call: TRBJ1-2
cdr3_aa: CASSGGTENGYTF
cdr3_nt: TGTGCCAGCAGCGGAGGGACAGAGAATGGCTACACCTTC

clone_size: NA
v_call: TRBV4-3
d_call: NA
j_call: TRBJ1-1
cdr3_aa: CASSQDLGEADTEAFF
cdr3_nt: TGCGCCAGCAGCCAAGATCTGGGGGAAGCGGACACTGAGGCTTTCTTT

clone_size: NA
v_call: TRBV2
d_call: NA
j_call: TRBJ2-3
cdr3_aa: CASSERGGSTDTQYF
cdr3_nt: TGTGCCAGCAGTGAAAGAGGGGGGAGCACAGATACGCAGTATTTT

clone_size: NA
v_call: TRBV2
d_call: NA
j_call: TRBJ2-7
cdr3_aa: CASSERDGSSYEQYF
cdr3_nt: TGTGCCAGCAGTGAAAGGGACGGTAGCTCCTACGAGCAGTACTTC

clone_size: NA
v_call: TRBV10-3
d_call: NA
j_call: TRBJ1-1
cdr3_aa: CAISESRAAGTEAFF
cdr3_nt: TGTGCCATCAGTGAGTCAAGGGCAGCCGGCACTGAAGCTTTCTTT

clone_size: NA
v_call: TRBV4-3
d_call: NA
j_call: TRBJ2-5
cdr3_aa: CASSQDGSYETQYF
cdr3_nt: TGCGCCAGCAGCCAAGATGGTAGTTATGAGACCCAGTACTTC

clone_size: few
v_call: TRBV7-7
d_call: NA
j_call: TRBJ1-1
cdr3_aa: CASSTTVATEAFF
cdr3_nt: TGTGCTAGCAGCACGACAGTGGCCACTGAAGCTTTCTTT

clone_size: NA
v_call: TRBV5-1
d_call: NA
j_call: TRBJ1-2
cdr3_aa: CASSFGQSPNYGYTF
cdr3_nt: TGCGCCAGCAGCTTTGGACAGTCCCCTAACTATGGCTACACCTTC

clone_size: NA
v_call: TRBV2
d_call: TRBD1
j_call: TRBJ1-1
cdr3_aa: CASSQGANTEAFF
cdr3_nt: TGTGCCAGCAGCCAGGGGGCGAACACTGAAGCTTTCTTT

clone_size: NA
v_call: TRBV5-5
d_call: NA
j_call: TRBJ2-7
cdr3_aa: CASSFSRGGSYEQYF
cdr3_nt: TGTGCCAGCAGCTTCAGTCGAGGGGGCTCCTACGAGCAGTACTTC

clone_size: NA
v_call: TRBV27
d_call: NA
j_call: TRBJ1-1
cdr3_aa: CASSRGLGARDTEAFF
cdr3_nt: TGTGCCAGCAGCCGAGGGCTGGGGGCGCGGGACACTGAAGCTTTCTTT

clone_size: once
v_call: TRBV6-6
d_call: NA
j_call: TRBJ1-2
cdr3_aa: CASRTPPGGTNYGYTF
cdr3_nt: TGCGCCAGCAGGACGCCACCGGGCGGTACTAACTATGGCTACACCTTC

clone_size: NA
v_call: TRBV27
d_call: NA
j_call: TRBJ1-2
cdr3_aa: CASSYRDVYTF
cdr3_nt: TGTGCCAGTTCATACAGGGACGTCTACACCTTC

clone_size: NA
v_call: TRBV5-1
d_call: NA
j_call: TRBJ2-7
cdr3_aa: CASSLSRTLPTEQYF
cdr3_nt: TGCGCCAGCAGCTTGTCACGGACACTTCCTACAGAGCAGTACTTC

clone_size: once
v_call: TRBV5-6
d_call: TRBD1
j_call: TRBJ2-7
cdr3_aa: CASSFTGTVHEQYF
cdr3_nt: TGTGCCAGCAGCTTTACCGGGACAGTCCACGAGCAGTACTTC

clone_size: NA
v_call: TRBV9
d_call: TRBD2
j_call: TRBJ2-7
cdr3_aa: CASSVGGRALSYEQYF
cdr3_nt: TGTGCCAGCAGCGTAGGCGGGAGGGCTCTCTCCTACGAGCAGTACTTC

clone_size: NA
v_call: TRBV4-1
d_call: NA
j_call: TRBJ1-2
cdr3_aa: CASSQGHPSYGYTF
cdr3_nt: TGCGCCAGCAGCCAAGGCCATCCAAGCTATGGCTACACCTTC

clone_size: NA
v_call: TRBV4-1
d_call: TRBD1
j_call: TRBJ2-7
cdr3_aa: CASSPLAGGSYEQYF
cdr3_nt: TGCGCCAGCAGCCCCCTGGCAGGGGGCTCCTACGAGCAGTACTTC

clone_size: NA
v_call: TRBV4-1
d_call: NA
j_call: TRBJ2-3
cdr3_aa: CASSQEGLTQYF
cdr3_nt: TGCGCCAGCAGCCAAGAGGGGTTGACGCAGTATTTT

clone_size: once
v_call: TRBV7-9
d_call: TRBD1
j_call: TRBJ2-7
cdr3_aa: CASSQSIGGLVNGDEQYF
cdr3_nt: TGTGCCAGCAGCCAGTCGATAGGGGGCCTGGTTAACGGGGACGAGCAGTACTTC

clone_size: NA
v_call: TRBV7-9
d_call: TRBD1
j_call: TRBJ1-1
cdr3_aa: CASSLVGTGGEAFF
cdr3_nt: TGTGCCAGCAGCTTAGTCGGGACAGGGGGTGAAGCTTTCTTT

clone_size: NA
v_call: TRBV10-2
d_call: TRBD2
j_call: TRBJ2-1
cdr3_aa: CASCRGGNEQFF
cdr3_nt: TGCGCCAGCTGCCGGGGGGGCAATGAGCAGTTCTTC

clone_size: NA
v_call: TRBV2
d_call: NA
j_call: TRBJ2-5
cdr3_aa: CALLQGTQETQYF
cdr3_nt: TGTGCCCTACTTCAGGGGACGCAAGAGACCCAGTACTTC

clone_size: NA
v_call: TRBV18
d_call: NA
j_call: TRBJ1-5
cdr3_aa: CASSSGDGPQHF
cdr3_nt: TGTGCCAGCTCATCCGGGGACGGGCCCCAGCATTTT

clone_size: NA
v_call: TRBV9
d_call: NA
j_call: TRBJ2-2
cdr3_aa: CASSVGDGELFF
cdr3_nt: TGTGCCAGCAGCGTAGGGGACGGGGAGCTGTTTTTT

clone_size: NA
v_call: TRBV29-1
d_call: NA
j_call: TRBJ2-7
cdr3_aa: CSVEVTDTSSYEQYF
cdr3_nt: TGCAGCGTTGAAGTGACAGATACTAGCTCCTACGAGCAGTACTTC

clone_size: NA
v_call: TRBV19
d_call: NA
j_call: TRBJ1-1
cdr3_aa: CASSATGGTEAFF
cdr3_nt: TGTGCCAGTAGTGCGACAGGTGGCACTGAAGCTTTCTTT

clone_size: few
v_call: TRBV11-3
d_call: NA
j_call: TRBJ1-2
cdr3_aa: CASSLDGEAGVDYGYTF
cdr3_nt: TGTGCCAGCAGCTTAGATGGTGAGGCAGGGGTAGACTATGGCTACACCTTC

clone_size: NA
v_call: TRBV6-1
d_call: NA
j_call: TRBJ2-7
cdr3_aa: CASSDPPSYEQYF
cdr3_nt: TGTGCCAGCAGTGACCCACCGTCCTACGAGCAGTACTTC

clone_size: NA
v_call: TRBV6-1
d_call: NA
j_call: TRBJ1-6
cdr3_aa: CASSEWRRPNSPLHF
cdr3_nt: TGTGCCAGCAGTGAATGGAGACGGCCTAATTCACCCCTCCACTTT

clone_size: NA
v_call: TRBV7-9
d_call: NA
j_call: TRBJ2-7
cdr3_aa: CASSLVGPGYEQYF
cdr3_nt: TGTGCCAGCAGCTTAGTTGGTCCTGGCTACGAGCAGTACTTC

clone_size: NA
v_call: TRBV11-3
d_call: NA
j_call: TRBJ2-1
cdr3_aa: CASSRRGVNNEQFF
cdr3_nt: TGTGCCAGCAGCCGCCGAGGAGTAAACAATGAGCAGTTCTTC

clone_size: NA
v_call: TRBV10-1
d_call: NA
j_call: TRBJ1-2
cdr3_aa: CASKKVAKGSGYTF
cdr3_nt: TGCGCCAGCAAAAAGGTGGCTAAAGGGAGTGGCTACACCTTC

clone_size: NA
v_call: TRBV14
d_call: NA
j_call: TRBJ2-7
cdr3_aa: CASSQVGLGEQYF
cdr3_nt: TGTGCCAGCAGCCAAGTGGGGCTTGGGGAGCAGTACTTC

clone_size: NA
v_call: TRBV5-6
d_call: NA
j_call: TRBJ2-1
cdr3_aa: CASSLPLSGLDEQFF
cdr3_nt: TGTGCCAGCAGCTTGCCTCTTTCGGGACTCGATGAGCAGTTCTTC

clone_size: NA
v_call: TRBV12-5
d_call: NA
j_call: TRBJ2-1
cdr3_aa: CASGQGYAEQFF
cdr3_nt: TGTGCTAGTGGCCAAGGGTATGCTGAGCAGTTCTTC

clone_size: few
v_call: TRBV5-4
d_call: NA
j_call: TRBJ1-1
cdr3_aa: CASSLDREAFF
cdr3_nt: TGTGCCAGCAGCTTGGACCGAGAAGCTTTCTTT

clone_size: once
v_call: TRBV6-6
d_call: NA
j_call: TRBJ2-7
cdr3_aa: CASTGSYEQYF
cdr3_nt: TGTGCCAGCACTGGCTCCTACGAGCAGTACTTC

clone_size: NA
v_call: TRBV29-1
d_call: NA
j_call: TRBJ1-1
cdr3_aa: CSIHRDDTEAFF
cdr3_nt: TGCAGCATACACAGGGACGACACTGAAGCTTTCTTT